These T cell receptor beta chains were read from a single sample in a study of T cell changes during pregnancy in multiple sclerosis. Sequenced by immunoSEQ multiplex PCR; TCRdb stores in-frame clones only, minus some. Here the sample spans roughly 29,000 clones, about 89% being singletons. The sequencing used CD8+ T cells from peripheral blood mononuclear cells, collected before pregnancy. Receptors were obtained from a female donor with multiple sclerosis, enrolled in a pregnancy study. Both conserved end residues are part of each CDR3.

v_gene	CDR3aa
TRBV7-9	CASSSLTAQETQYF
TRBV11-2	CASSGRTSGGPLSEQFF
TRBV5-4	CASSANAESTDTQYF
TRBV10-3	CAISDPDRDNSDTQYF
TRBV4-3	CASSQERQRGNTFYGYTF
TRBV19	CASSMQGSYNEQFF
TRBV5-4	CASSDVLAGGTDTQYF
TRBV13	CASSPEGEMNTEAFF
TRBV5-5	CASSWTPGQGATEAFF
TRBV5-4	CASSFNREGDSPLHF
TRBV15	CATSRHRGMAGELFF
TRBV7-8	CASSFLGGNGNQPQHF
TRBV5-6	CASSWDRGDEQYF
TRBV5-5	CASPLAGRAYEQYF
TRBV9	CASSDGTGETEAFF
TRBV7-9	CASYRGGANEQFF
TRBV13	CASSPPAGGPDTQYF
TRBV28	CASSLTQTSEAFF
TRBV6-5	CASSYGRFYGYTF
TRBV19	CASRVQGQAFF
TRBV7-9	CASSLGMLDRAGYTF
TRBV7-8	CASSLGAGFQETQYF
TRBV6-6	CASSRTSGGSYEQYF
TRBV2	CASRGSPSNQPQHF
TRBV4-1	CASSQEPGTGTGETQYF
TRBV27	CASSFPGRVKDTQYF
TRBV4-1	CASSLIGSGTGNSPLHF
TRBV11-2	CASSLGQGAQLSYNSPLHF
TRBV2	CASSVGGLDYGYTF
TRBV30	CAWNGLAGGFTDTQYF
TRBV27	CASSLLWQGGKGSGEQFF
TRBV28	CASSWPTSGTPYEQYF
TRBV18	CASSPGQGLVVVGYTF
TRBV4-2	CASSQGGGESYEQYF